This T cell receptor beta chain was obtained from a study of shared clonotypes between healthy human individuals. The germline gives CDR1 SQVTM, CDR2 ANQGSEA. The length of the CDR3 is 14 residues. V lost 7 bases and J 0 bases, leaving 10 bases between the germline ends. This table comes from immunoSEQ multiplex PCR, and its TCRdb copy is limited to in-frame clones, with some not included. The sample lists a few million clones; just over 90% were seen once. This clonotype was sampled from a young man in good health. The chain links TRBV29-1 to TRBJ1-6; D is unresolved. Sample: naive CD4+ T cells sorted from blood. This sample's subset: CD45RA+ positively selected. Written as DNA, the CDR3 is TGCAGCGCCCGGGCAGGCTCCTATAATTCACCCCTCCACTTT. This encodes CSARAGSYNSPLHF.